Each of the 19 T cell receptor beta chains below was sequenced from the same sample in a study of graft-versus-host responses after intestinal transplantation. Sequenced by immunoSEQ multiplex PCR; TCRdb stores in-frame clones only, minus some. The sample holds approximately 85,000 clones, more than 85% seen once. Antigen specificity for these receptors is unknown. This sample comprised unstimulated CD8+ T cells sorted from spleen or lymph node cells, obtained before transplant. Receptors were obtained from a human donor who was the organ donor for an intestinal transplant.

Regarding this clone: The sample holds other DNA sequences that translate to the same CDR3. The CDR3 DNA sequence: TGCGCCAGCAGCCAAGACCGGGAGCTGTTTTTT. It yields the protein CASSQDRELFF. The chain has TRBV4-1 and TRBJ2-2; D not certain. This CDR3 contains 11 residues. Trimming left V 0 bases short and J 9 bases short, with 2 bases between. Germline V lookup: CDR1 MGHRA, CDR2 YSYEKL.

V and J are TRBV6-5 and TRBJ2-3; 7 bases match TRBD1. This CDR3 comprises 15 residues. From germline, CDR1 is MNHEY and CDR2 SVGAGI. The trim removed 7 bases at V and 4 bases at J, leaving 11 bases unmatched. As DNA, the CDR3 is TGTGCCAGCACCACAGAGGGGACAGTAGCAGATACGCAGTATTTT. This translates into CASTTEGTVADTQYF.

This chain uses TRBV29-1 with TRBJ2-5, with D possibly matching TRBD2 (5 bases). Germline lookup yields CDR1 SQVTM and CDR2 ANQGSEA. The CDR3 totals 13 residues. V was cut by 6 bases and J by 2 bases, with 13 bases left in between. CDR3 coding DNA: TGCAGCGTCAGAACGGGGATGCAAGAGACCCAGTACTTC. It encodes CSVRTGMQETQYF.

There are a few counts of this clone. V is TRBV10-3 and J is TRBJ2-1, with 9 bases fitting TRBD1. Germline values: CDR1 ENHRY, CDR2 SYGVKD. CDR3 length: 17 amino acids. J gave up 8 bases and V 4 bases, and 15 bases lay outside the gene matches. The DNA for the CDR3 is TGTGCCATCAGTGCCTCGGAGACAGGGGGGATTAGGGATGAGCAGTTCTTC. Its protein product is CAISASETGGIRDEQFF.

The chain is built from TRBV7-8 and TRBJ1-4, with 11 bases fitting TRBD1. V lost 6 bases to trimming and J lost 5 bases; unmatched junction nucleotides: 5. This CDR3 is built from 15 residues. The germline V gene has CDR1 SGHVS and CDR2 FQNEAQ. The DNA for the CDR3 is TGTGCCAGCAGGCCTCGGACAGGGGGCAATGAAAAACTGTTTTTT. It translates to CASRPRTGGNEKLFF.

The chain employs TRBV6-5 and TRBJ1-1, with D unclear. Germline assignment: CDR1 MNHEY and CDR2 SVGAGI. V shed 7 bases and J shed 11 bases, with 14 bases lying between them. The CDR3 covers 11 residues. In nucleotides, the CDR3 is TGTGCCAGCACCTCCTACCTGTGGGCTTTCTTT. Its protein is CASTSYLWAFF.

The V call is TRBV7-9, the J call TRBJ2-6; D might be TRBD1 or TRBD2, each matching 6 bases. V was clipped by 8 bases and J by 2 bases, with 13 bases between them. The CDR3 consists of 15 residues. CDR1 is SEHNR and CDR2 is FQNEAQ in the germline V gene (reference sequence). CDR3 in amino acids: CASVYGGPGANVLTF. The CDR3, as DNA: TGTGCCAGCGTCTACGGGGGCCCTGGGGCCAACGTCCTGACTTTC.

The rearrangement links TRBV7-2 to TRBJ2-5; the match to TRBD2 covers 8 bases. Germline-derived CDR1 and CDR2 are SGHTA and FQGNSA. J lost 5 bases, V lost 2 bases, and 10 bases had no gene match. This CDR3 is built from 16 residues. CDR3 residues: CASSLLLAGGRETQYF. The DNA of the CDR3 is TGTGCCAGCAGCTTACTCCTTGCGGGGGGAAGGGAGACCCAGTACTTC.

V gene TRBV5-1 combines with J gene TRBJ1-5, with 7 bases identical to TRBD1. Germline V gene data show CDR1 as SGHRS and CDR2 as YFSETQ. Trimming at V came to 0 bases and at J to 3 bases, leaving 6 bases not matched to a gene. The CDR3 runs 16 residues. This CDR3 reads CASSLGTGDNNQPQHF. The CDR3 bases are TGCGCCAGCAGCTTGGGCACAGGGGACAACAATCAGCCCCAGCATTTT.

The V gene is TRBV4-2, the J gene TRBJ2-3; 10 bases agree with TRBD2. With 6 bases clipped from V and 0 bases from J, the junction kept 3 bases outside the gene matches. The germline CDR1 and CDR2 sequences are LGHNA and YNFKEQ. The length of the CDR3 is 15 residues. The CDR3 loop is CASRTSGSSTDTQYF. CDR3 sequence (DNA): TGTGCCAGCAGGACTAGCGGGTCAAGCACAGATACGCAGTATTTT.

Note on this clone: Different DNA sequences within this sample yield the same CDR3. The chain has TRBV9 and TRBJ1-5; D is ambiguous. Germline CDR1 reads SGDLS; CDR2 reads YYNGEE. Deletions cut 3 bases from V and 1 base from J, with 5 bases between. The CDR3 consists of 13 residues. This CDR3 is CASSAGSNQPQHF. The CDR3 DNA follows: TGTGCCAGCAGCGCCGGGAGCAATCAGCCCCAGCATTTT.

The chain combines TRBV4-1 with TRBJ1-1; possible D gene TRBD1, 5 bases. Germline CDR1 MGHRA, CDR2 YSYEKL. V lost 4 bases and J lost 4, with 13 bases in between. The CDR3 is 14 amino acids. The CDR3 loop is CASSPLGRITEAFF. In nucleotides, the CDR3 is TGCGCCAGCAGCCCACTGGGACGGATCACTGAAGCTTTCTTT.

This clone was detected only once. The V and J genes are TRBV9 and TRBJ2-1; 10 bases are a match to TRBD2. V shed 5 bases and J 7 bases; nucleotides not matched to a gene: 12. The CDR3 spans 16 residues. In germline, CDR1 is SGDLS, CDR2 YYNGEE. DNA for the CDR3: TGTGCCAGCAGTTATAGCGGGGGGAAGCTCATGAATGAGCAGTTCTTC. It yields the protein CASSYSGGKLMNEQFF.

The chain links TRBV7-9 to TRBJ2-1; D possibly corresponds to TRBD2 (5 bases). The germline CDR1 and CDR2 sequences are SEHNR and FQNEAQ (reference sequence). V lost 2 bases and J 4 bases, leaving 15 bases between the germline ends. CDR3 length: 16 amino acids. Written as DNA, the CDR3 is TGTGCCAGCAGCTTAACTGAGGGTAGGAATTACAATGAGCAGTTCTTC. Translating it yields CASSLTEGRNYNEQFF.

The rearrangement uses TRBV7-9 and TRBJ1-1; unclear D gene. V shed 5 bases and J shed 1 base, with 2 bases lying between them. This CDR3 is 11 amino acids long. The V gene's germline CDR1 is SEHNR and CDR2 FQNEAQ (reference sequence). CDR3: CASSQNTEAFF. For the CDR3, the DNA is TGTGCCAGCAGCCAGAACACTGAAGCTTTCTTT. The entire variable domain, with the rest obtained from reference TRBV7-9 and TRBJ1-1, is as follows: DTGVSQNPRHKITKRGQNVTFRCDPISEHNRLYWYRQTLGQGPEFLTYFQNEAQLEKSRLLSDRFSAERPKGSFSTLEIQRTEQGDSAMYLCASSQNTEAFFGQGTRLTVV.

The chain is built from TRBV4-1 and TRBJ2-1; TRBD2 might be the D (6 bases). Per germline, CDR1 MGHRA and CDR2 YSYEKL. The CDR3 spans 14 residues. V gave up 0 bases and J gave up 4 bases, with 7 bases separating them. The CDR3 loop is CASSQDLAYNEQFF. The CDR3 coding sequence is TGCGCCAGCAGCCAAGACCTAGCGTACAATGAGCAGTTCTTC.

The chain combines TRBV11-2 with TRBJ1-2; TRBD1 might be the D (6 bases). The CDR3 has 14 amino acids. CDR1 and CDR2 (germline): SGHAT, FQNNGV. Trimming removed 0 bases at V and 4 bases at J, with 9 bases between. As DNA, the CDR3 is TGTGCCAGCAGCTTAGAGAGGGGGATCTATGGCTACACCTTC. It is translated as CASSLERGIYGYTF.

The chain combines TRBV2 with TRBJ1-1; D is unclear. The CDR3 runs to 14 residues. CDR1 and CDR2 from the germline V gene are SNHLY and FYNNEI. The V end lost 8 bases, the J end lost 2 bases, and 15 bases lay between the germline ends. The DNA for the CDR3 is TGTGCCAGCTTCGCCCAACCGATCAACACTGAAGCTTTCTTT. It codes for CASFAQPINTEAFF.

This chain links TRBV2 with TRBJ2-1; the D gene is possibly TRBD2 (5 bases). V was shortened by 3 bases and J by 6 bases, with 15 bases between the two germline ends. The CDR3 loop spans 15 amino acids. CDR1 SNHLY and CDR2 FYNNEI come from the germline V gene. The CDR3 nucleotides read TGTGCCAGCAGTGATTCGGACTTTTCCGCCAATGAGCAGTTCTTC. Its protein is CASSDSDFSANEQFF.